Listed below are T cell receptor beta chains from one sample, sequenced in a study of blood T cell repertoires in COVID-19. The protocol was immunoSEQ multiplex PCR, while the TCRdb copy is restricted to in-frame clones and leaves out a portion. The sample shows about 180,000 clones, more than 75% of them seen only once. Sequencing was performed on peripheral blood. The origin of the receptors is a person aged 70 to 85 with COVID-19, enrolled during active disease. Each CDR3 is given with its conserved first and last residue. Clone size, where shown, is once, few, many, or a class for clones that have expanded.

v_gene	j_gene	abundance	CDR3aa
TRBV27	TRBJ2-5	-	CASSLGGQFEETQYF
TRBV19	TRBJ2-1	few	CASSIGSNNEQFF
TRBV5-4	TRBJ2-7	few	CASSRRSAAYEQYF
TRBV29-1	TRBJ1-1	-	CSVEPFEGYEAFF
TRBV5-4	TRBJ1-6	-	CASSEDTSPSPLHF
TRBV29-1	TRBJ2-2	few	CSVDGAYTGELFF
TRBV7-9	TRBJ1-5	-	CASSLEGASNQPQHF
TRBV5-1	TRBJ2-3	-	CASSPTSGGEGDTQYF
TRBV5-1	TRBJ2-4	-	CASSDRDRGRDIQYF
TRBV28	TRBJ1-6	-	CASSSLTGVNSPLHF
TRBV7-6	TRBJ1-2	-	CASSLVPPIRSNGYTF
TRBV7-2	TRBJ1-5	-	CASSLEGGGGQPQHF
TRBV7-6	TRBJ2-3	-	CASSLRTGDNTDTQYF
TRBV5-1	TRBJ1-1	-	CASSLLRVLNTEAFF
TRBV15	TRBJ1-2	-	CATSSPSEEYYGYTF